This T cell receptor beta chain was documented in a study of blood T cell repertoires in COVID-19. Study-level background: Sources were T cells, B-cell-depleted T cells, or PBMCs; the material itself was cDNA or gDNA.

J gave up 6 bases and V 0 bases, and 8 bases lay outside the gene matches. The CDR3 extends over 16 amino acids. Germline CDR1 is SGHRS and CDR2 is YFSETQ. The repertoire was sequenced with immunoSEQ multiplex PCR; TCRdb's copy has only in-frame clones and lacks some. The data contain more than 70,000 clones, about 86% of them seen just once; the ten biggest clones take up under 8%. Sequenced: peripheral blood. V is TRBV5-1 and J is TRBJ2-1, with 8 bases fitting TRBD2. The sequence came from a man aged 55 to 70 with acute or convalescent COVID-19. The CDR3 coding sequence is TGCGCCAGCAGCTTGGTTAGCGGGACTAGGATCAATGAGCAGTTCTTC. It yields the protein CASSLVSGTRINEQFF.